The clone carrying this T cell receptor beta chain showed up just once. Its specificity is unknown. 13 Jbeta primers and 60 Vbeta primers were used for the PCR. Only in-frame clones appear in the TCRdb table, and some are missing; sequencing was by immunoSEQ multiplex PCR. The sample holds about 140,000 clones, roughly 75% seen once. This sample was taken from a study of cytomegalovirus exposure and HLA in healthy donors. Study findings and constraints: Within an earlier analysis, most TCR beta V segments proved productive either about 87% or about 30% of the time. A later analysis showed HLA-associated TCR beta chains outstripping equally common others in clonal expansion. Donors belonging to an Asian-associated ancestry cluster reportedly showed fewer N-insertions in productive TCRs than the roughly 670-donor mean, according to what a later analysis found. Later genetic work tied a missense DCLRE1C variant to beta-chain V and J trimming.

The CDR3 has 14 residues. The V end lost 6 bases, the J end lost 6 bases, and 17 bases lay between the germline ends. Per the germline V gene, CDR1 is MRHNA and CDR2 is SNTAGT. This chain connects TRBV6-4 to TRBJ1-1, with D perhaps matching TRBD1 (5 bases). The source is a female donor in good health and CMV-seronegative. The sample taken for sequencing was PBMCs. The CDR3 reads CASRATAFNPEAFF. The CDR3 region has the DNA TGTGCCAGCAGAGCGACAGCCTTTAACCCTGAAGCTTTCTTT.